This T cell receptor (beta chain) came from a study of blood T cell repertoires in COVID-19. Overall study context: PBMCs, B-cell-depleted T cells, or T cells provided the cDNA or gDNA that made up the material.

Sequencing was performed with immunoSEQ multiplex PCR; in TCRdb, only in-frame clones are kept and a portion is missing. Of 150,000 to 200,000 clones in the sample, around nine tenths were seen once. CDR3 length: 12 residues. Per the germline V gene, CDR1 is ENHRY and CDR2 is SYGVKD. Trimming stripped 8 bases from V and 3 bases from J, with 10 bases between. This clonotype was obtained from a man aged 65 to 85 with acute or convalescent COVID-19. The chain links TRBV10-3 to TRBJ1-1; D gene ambiguous. The sample taken for sequencing was peripheral blood. The CDR3 spells CAIGRGDTEAFF. The CDR3 region has the DNA TGTGCCATCGGGCGCGGGGACACTGAAGCTTTCTTT.